A selection of T cell receptor beta chains follows, all from one sample in a study of blood T cell repertoires in COVID-19. TCRdb's table, derived via immunoSEQ multiplex PCR, lists solely in-frame clones and lacks some. Of over 100,000 clones in the sample, 84% are singletons; the top ten hold 26%. Sequences were obtained from peripheral blood. These TCRs come from a man in his fifties or sixties with acute or convalescent COVID-19. Both conserved end residues are part of each CDR3. D genes are given only for firm matches. The listing skips clone size in some rows; elsewhere it reads once, few, many or a size class.

clone_size	v_call	d_call	j_call	cdr3_aa	cdr3_nt
NA	TRBV19	NA	TRBJ2-7	CAELAGLRLSFEQYF	TGTGCCGAACTCGCCGGTCTGAGGCTCTCCTTCGAGCAGTACTTC
NA	TRBV20-1	TRBD1	TRBJ1-1	CSASRGQGQGAFF	TGCAGTGCTAGTCGCGGACAGGGCCAGGGGGCTTTCTTT
NA	TRBV5-4	TRBD1	TRBJ2-2	CASSLDMGQGPNTGELFF	TGTGCCAGCAGCTTGGATATGGGACAGGGACCAAACACCGGGGAGCTGTTTTTT
NA	TRBV9	NA	TRBJ2-1	CASSPRQQKYNEQFF	TGTGCCAGCAGCCCGCGACAGCAGAAGTACAATGAGCAGTTCTTC
few	TRBV18	NA	TRBJ2-7	CASSLVQGGREQYF	TGTGCCAGCTCACTAGTACAGGGGGGGCGCGAGCAGTACTTC
NA	TRBV5-4	TRBD1	TRBJ1-2	CASSWRPGTGGYGYTF	TGTGCCAGCAGCTGGCGTCCCGGGACAGGGGGCTATGGCTACACCTTC
NA	TRBV15	TRBD1	TRBJ1-6	CATSTVYRGPYNSPLHF	TGTGCCACCAGCACTGTCTACAGGGGGCCCTATAATTCACCCCTCCACTTT
NA	TRBV7-7	TRBD1	TRBJ2-7	CASSLTWPGQGGEQYF	TGTGCTAGCAGCTTAACCTGGCCGGGACAGGGGGGCGAGCAGTACTTC
NA	TRBV19	NA	TRBJ2-1	CASSIVGQGTYNEQFF	TGTGCCAGTAGTATAGTAGGGCAGGGGACCTACAATGAGCAGTTCTTC
once	TRBV28	NA	TRBJ1-2	CASSLAASGVYGYTF	TGTGCCAGCAGTTTAGCTGCTTCAGGGGTCTATGGCTACACCTTC
NA	TRBV7-9	NA	TRBJ1-1	CASSLAWGAEAFF	TGTGCCAGCAGCTTAGCCTGGGGCGCAGAAGCTTTCTTT
NA	TRBV11-3	TRBD2	TRBJ2-1	CASSLDPGLAGHNEQFF	TGTGCCAGCAGCTTAGACCCGGGACTAGCGGGCCACAATGAGCAGTTCTTC
NA	TRBV10-3	TRBD2	TRBJ2-3	CAIRESGRGTDTQYF	TGTGCCATCAGAGAAAGCGGGAGGGGCACAGATACGCAGTATTTT
once	TRBV6-2/TRBV6-3	NA	TRBJ2-3	CASSFPPGRSTDTQYF	TGTGCCAGCAGTTTTCCCCCAGGTAGAAGCACAGATACGCAGTATTTT
NA	TRBV6-5	NA	TRBJ1-4	CASSNKGASNEKLFF	TGTGCCAGCAGCAACAAGGGAGCTTCTAATGAAAAACTGTTTTTT
NA	TRBV5-4	NA	TRBJ1-2	CASSLDGQYGYTF	TGTGCCAGCAGCTTGGACGGACAGTATGGCTACACCTTC
NA	TRBV2	TRBD1	TRBJ1-1	CADRTGGTEAFF	TGTGCCGACCGGACAGGGGGCACTGAAGCTTTCTTT
NA	TRBV3-1/TRBV3-2	TRBD2	TRBJ2-7	CASSQHGTSGRGEQYF	TGTGCCAGCAGCCAACATGGGACTAGCGGGAGGGGTGAGCAGTACTTC
NA	TRBV3-1/TRBV3-2	NA	TRBJ2-1	CASSQGLANEQFF	TGTGCCAGCAGCCAAGGTCTAGCCAATGAGCAGTTCTTC
NA	TRBV27	TRBD2	TRBJ2-1	CASSFGLAGGPLPYNEQFF	TGTGCCAGCAGTTTTGGGCTAGCGGGAGGGCCCTTGCCTTACAATGAGCAGTTCTTC
once	TRBV5-4	NA	TRBJ2-2	CASSLAANTGELFF	TGTGCCAGCAGCTTGGCAGCGAACACCGGGGAGCTGTTTTTT
NA	TRBV9	NA	TRBJ2-3	CASSPYGGSTDTQYF	TGTGCCAGCAGCCCCTACGGAGGGAGCACAGATACGCAGTATTTT
NA	TRBV14	NA	TRBJ1-1	CASSQAMNTEAFF	TGTGCCAGCAGCCAAGCAATGAACACTGAAGCTTTCTTT
NA	TRBV2	NA	TRBJ2-7	CASRQNRGTYEQYF	TGTGCCAGCAGACAAAACCGGGGGACCTACGAGCAGTACTTC
NA	TRBV5-5	NA	TRBJ2-2	CASSPEFGGLNTGELFF	TGTGCCAGCAGCCCCGAATTCGGGGGATTGAACACCGGGGAGCTGTTTTTT
NA	TRBV20-1	NA	TRBJ2-1	CSASPTVSSYNEQFF	TGCAGTGCTAGTCCCACGGTAAGCTCCTACAATGAGCAGTTCTTC
NA	TRBV5-1	NA	TRBJ1-6	CASSLQGVGNSPLHF	TGCGCCAGCAGCTTACAGGGCGTGGGGAATTCACCCCTCCACTTT
NA	TRBV19	NA	TRBJ1-5	CASRPHRGQPQHF	TGTGCCAGTAGGCCCCATAGGGGTCAGCCCCAGCATTTT
few	TRBV29-1	NA	TRBJ1-6	CSVWDGGSTLHF	TGCAGCGTCTGGGACGGGGGTTCAACCCTCCACTTT
NA	TRBV24-1	NA	TRBJ1-2	CATSASDRPWGYTF	TGTGCCACCAGTGCCTCAGACAGGCCCTGGGGCTACACCTTC
NA	TRBV4-1	TRBD1	TRBJ1-4	CASSQFRGTNEKLFF	TGCGCCAGCAGCCAATTCAGGGGGACTAATGAAAAACTGTTTTTT
NA	TRBV6-1	TRBD2	TRBJ2-7	CASSDEREGVYEQYF	TGTGCCAGCAGTGACGAGCGGGAGGGCGTCTACGAGCAGTACTTC
NA	TRBV6-6	TRBD1	TRBJ1-4	CASSTPTGIGEKLFF	TGTGCCAGCAGTACACCGACAGGGATTGGTGAAAAACTGTTTTTT
few	TRBV5-1	NA	TRBJ2-1	CASSSTAGAYNEQFF	TGCGCCAGCAGCTCCACGGCAGGTGCCTACAATGAGCAGTTCTTC
NA	TRBV19	NA	TRBJ2-2	CASIAIGANTGELFF	TGTGCCAGTATAGCTATCGGGGCGAACACCGGGGAGCTGTTTTTT
NA	TRBV29-1	NA	TRBJ2-1	CSVGGFYNEQFF	TGCAGCGTTGGAGGGTTCTACAATGAGCAGTTCTTC
few	TRBV5-4	NA	TRBJ1-1	CASRRSGGTYTEAFF	TGTGCCAGCAGACGATCGGGGGGGACATACACTGAAGCTTTCTTT
NA	TRBV4-1	NA	TRBJ2-5	CASSQSYRDSLQETQYF	TGCGCCAGCAGCCAGAGTTACCGGGACTCTCTGCAAGAGACCCAGTACTTC
NA	TRBV29-1	NA	TRBJ2-7	CSVGGDGYEQYF	TGCAGCGTTGGGGGAGACGGATACGAGCAGTACTTC
NA	TRBV28	NA	TRBJ1-4	CASSLFHPGGLGEKLFF	TGTGCCAGCAGTTTATTTCATCCTGGGGGCCTGGGTGAAAAACTGTTTTTT
NA	TRBV7-8	NA	TRBJ2-1	CASSLTRGSEQFF	TGTGCCAGCAGCCTAACTCGGGGTAGTGAGCAGTTCTTC
NA	TRBV6-5	NA	TRBJ2-7	CASVNSYEQYF	TGTGCCAGCGTTAACAGCTACGAGCAGTACTTC
many	TRBV6-5	TRBD1	TRBJ1-2	CASSYRRTGGGYGYTF	TGTGCCAGCAGTTACCGGCGTACAGGGGGTGGCTATGGCTACACCTTC
NA	TRBV2	TRBD1	TRBJ1-6	CASSRTGYESPLHF	TGTGCCAGCAGTAGGACAGGATATGAATCACCCCTCCACTTT
NA	TRBV10-3	NA	TRBJ2-3	CAISEVARGADTQYF	TGTGCCATCAGTGAAGTAGCCAGGGGCGCAGATACGCAGTATTTT
NA	TRBV28	NA	TRBJ2-7	CATTRFSSYEQYF	TGTGCCACCACCAGGTTCAGCTCCTACGAGCAGTACTTC
NA	TRBV15	NA	TRBJ1-2	CATSRDTRANYGYTF	TGTGCCACCAGCAGAGATACCCGAGCTAACTATGGCTACACCTTC
NA	TRBV19	TRBD1	TRBJ1-5	CASRSVDRGRQPQHF	TGTGCCAGTAGATCCGTGGACAGGGGGCGTCAGCCCCAGCATTTT
NA	TRBV5-1	NA	TRBJ2-2	CASSANPPTGELFF	TGCGCCAGCAGTGCTAACCCGCCCACCGGGGAGCTGTTTTTT
NA	TRBV7-9	TRBD1	TRBJ2-2	CASSSDRDTGELFF	TGTGCCAGCAGTTCAGACAGGGACACCGGGGAGCTGTTTTTT
NA	TRBV11-2	TRBD2	TRBJ2-2	CASSLGVSGANTGELFF	TGTGCCAGCAGCTTAGGGGTTAGCGGGGCGAACACCGGGGAGCTGTTTTTT